Following are 30 T cell receptor beta chains from one sample sequenced in a study of blood T cell repertoires in COVID-19. Profiled with immunoSEQ multiplex PCR; TCRdb holds only in-frame clones, not every one. The sample carries under 250,000 clones, 83% recorded once. The sequenced sample consisted of PBMCs or T cells enriched from blood (not recorded which). The receptors come from a woman in her forties who had been exposed to COVID-19.

This clone came up a few times. V and J are TRBV6-5 and TRBJ1-6; maybe TRBD1 (5 bases). V was shortened by 10 bases and J by 6 bases, with 16 bases between the two germline ends. CDR3 length equals 14 residues. Germline V gives CDR1 MNHEY, CDR2 SVGAGI. CDR3: CATTKQALNSPLHF. The CDR3 region has the DNA TGTGCCACCACGAAACAGGCCCTTAATTCACCCCTCCACTTT.

The chain employs TRBV19 and TRBJ2-2; 9 nucleotides agree with TRBD2. CDR1 and CDR2 from the germline V gene are LNHDA and SQIVND (reference sequence). The V and J ends lost 3 bases and 6 bases, in that order; junction bases with no gene match: 5. The length of the CDR3 is 15 residues. CDR3 sequence reads: CASSIASGVPGELFF. The CDR3 DNA reads TGTGCCAGTAGTATCGCTAGCGGGGTCCCCGGGGAGCTGTTTTTT. Together with reference TRBV19 and TRBJ2-2, the CDR3 gives the full variable domain: DGGITQSPKYLFRKEGQNVTLSCEQNLNHDAMYWYRQDPGQGLRLIYYSQIVNDFQKGDIAEGYSVSREKKESFPLTVTSAQKNPTAFYLCASSIASGVPGELFFGEGSRLTVL.

The V call is TRBV18, the J call TRBJ2-7, with D maybe TRBD2 (6 bases). Germline loops: CDR1 KGHSH, CDR2 LQKENI. V lost 2 bases and J lost 6, with 11 bases in between. This CDR3 has 13 amino acids. The CDR3 here is CASSPGEAREQYF. CDR3 sequence (DNA): TGTGCCAGCTCACCAGGGGAGGCTCGCGAGCAGTACTTC.

The V gene is TRBV5-6, the J gene TRBJ1-1; D ambiguous. Between the trimmed V and J ends, which lost 2 bases and 2 bases, there was a span of 16 bases. CDR1 is SGHDT and CDR2 is YYEEEE in the germline V gene. This CDR3 comprises 16 residues. This chain's CDR3 is CASSLRRTDSNTEAFF. CDR3 bases: TGTGCCAGCAGCTTAAGAAGGACTGACTCTAACACTGAAGCTTTCTTT.

The V call is TRBV29-1, the J call TRBJ1-2; maybe TRBD1 (5 bases). Germline V gives CDR1 SQVTM, CDR2 ANQGSEA. The CDR3 loop spans 15 amino acids. The germline V and J ends were trimmed by 4 bases and 0 bases, with 15 bases remaining between them. CDR3 DNA sequence: TGCAGCGTTGGCGAGCGGGGGGAAGCTAACTATGGCTACACCTTC. It yields the protein CSVGERGEANYGYTF.

This clone showed up just a few times. The V gene is TRBV19, the J gene TRBJ2-7; 9 bases match TRBD2. The V gene's germline CDR1 is LNHDA and CDR2 SQIVND (reference sequence). The CDR3 is 14 residues long. Unmatched junction bases numbered 3, after V lost 6 bases and J lost 0 bases. The CDR3 reads CASRSGGISYEQYF. CDR3 DNA sequence: TGTGCCAGTAGAAGCGGGGGGATCTCCTACGAGCAGTACTTC.

The chain couples TRBV6-5 to TRBJ2-5; 7 bases are shared with TRBD1. The trim removed 11 bases at V and 3 bases at J, leaving 12 bases unmatched. The CDR3 spans 14 residues. Germline V gene data show CDR1 as MNHEY and CDR2 as SVGAGI. The CDR3 DNA follows: TGTGCCGCAGCCCCCCCGACAGGGAAAGAGACCCAGTACTTC. This sequence encodes CAAAPPTGKETQYF.

The genes are TRBV28 and TRBJ2-4; TRBD2 is a possible D gene (5 bases). Germline CDR1 MDHEN, CDR2 SYDVKM. V was shortened by 1 base and J by 6 bases, with 13 bases between the two germline ends. The CDR3 is made up of 15 amino acids. DNA for the CDR3: TGTGCCAGCAGTTTATCTCCTAGCAGACCAAACATTCAGTACTTC. It codes for CASSLSPSRPNIQYF.

This clone appeared a single time. The J gene is TRBJ1-3, the V gene TRBV30; 8 bases align to TRBD1. From germline, CDR1 is GTSNPN and CDR2 SVGIG (reference sequence). The CDR3 extends over 17 amino acids. J gave up 3 bases and V 2 bases, and 12 bases lay outside the gene matches. In DNA, the CDR3 is TGTGCCTGGAGTTTAGGGACAGGTGGGGCACTTGGAAACACCATATATTTT. Protein: CAWSLGTGGALGNTIYF.

The chain uses TRBV5-1 and TRBJ1-2; D uncertain. The germline V and J ends were trimmed by 2 bases and 4 bases, with 15 bases remaining between them. Germline-derived CDR1 and CDR2 are SGHRS and YFSETQ. The CDR3 loop spans 15 amino acids. DNA of the CDR3: TGCGCCAGCAGCTTTGGCGGGATGTTGGCCTATGGCTACACCTTC. Its translation is CASSFGGMLAYGYTF. The whole variable domain, remainder taken from reference TRBV5-1 and TRBJ1-2, is KAGVTQTPRYLIKTRGQQVTLSCSPISGHRSVSWYQQTPGQGLQFLFEYFSETQRNKGNFPGRFSGRQFSNSRSEMNVSTLELGDSALYLCASSFGGMLAYGYTFGSGTRLTVV.

This chain connects TRBV7-8 to TRBJ2-5; 10 bases agree with TRBD2. The J segment lost 1 base and the V segment lost 6 bases, leaving 11 bases of the junction unmatched. Germline V gene data show CDR1 as SGHVS and CDR2 as FQNEAQ. The CDR3 has 17 residues. CDR3 protein: CASSPGSGGPLQETQYF. In DNA, the CDR3 is TGTGCCAGCAGTCCGGGTAGCGGGGGGCCCCTCCAAGAGACCCAGTACTTC. Filled out from reference TRBV7-8 and TRBJ2-5, the complete variable domain reads GAGVSQSPRYKVAKRGQDVALRCDPISGHVSLFWYQQALGQGPEFLTYFQNEAQLDKSGLPSDRFFAERPEGSVSTLKIQRTQQEDSAVYLCASSPGSGGPLQETQYFGPGTRLLVL.

The chain joins TRBV30 to TRBJ1-4; D might be TRBD1 (5 bases). With 3 bases removed from V and 8 bases from J, the gap between germline ends came to 13 bases. Germline V gives CDR1 GTSNPN, CDR2 SVGIG (reference sequence). The CDR3 extends over 13 amino acids. CDR3 region: CAWSPTGGEKLFF. CDR3 nucleotides: TGTGCCTGGAGCCCGACCGGGGGGGAAAAACTGTTTTTT.

The chain has TRBV3-1 (or the pseudogene TRBV3-2) and TRBJ1-2; perhaps TRBD1 as D (5 bases). The length of the CDR3 is 14 residues. Trimming took off 0 bases at V and 4 bases at J, with 9 bases between the two ends. Germline V gene sequence: CDR1 LGHDT, CDR2 YNNKEL (reference sequence). For the CDR3, the DNA is TGTGCCAGCAGCCAAGATAGGGGCTCCTATGGCTACACCTTC. Its translation is CASSQDRGSYGYTF.

The CDR3 loop is CASSQRVASVGDEQFF. CDR3 sequence (DNA): TGTGCCAGCAGCCAGAGGGTAGCCTCGGTGGGCGATGAGCAGTTCTTC. This chain links TRBV5-5 with TRBJ2-1; maybe TRBD2 (5 bases). V lost 4 bases to trimming and J lost 8 bases, with 22 bases between them. The CDR3 covers 16 residues. CDR1 and CDR2 (germline): SGHKS, YYEKEE (reference sequence).

This chain connects TRBV2 to TRBJ1-5; 7 nucleotides match TRBD1. Germline CDR1 SNHLY, CDR2 FYNNEI. The CDR3 has 14 residues. Trimming removed 4 bases from V and 5 bases from J; junction bases left unmatched: 5. As DNA, the CDR3 is TGTGCCAGCAGTGGACAGGGATCTCATCAGCCCCAGCATTTT. It is translated as CASSGQGSHQPQHF.

The chain couples TRBV5-1 to TRBJ1-2; D unresolved. The CDR3 consists of 14 residues. The V and J ends lost 2 bases and 4 bases respectively, with 12 bases between them. In germline, CDR1 is SGHRS, CDR2 YFSETQ. CDR3 sequence: CASSFGTASYGYTF. In DNA form, the CDR3 reads TGCGCCAGCAGCTTTGGTACAGCTTCCTATGGCTACACCTTC.

CDR3 sequence (DNA): TGTGCCAGCAGCTGGGGAACGACAGCGGGCACTGAAGCTTTCTTT. Protein: CASSWGTTAGTEAFF. V gene TRBV7-8 combines with J gene TRBJ1-1; TRBD1 is a possible D gene (5 bases). CDR3 length equals 15 residues. Germline V CDR1 and CDR2: SGHVS, FQNEAQ. Trimming cost V 4 bases and J 4 bases, with 16 bases left between them. The full variable domain, in which reference TRBV7-8 and TRBJ1-1 provide the parts outside the CDR3, is GAGVSQSPRYKVAKRGQDVALRCDPISGHVSLFWYQQALGQGPEFLTYFQNEAQLDKSGLPSDRFFAERPEGSVSTLKIQRTQQEDSAVYLCASSWGTTAGTEAFFGQGTRLTVV.

This clone was counted a few times. This chain connects TRBV13 to TRBJ2-2, with a weak D call TRBD1 (6 bases). The CDR3 has 13 residues. V lost 7 bases, J lost 2 bases, and 8 bases lay in between. Germline CDR1 is PRHDT and CDR2 is FYEKMQ (reference sequence). The CDR3 reads CASKGVNTGELFF. DNA for the CDR3: TGTGCCAGCAAGGGGGTTAACACCGGGGAGCTGTTTTTT.

This chain links TRBV27 with TRBJ2-2; 10 nucleotides match TRBD2. The CDR3 is 18 residues long. Germline CDR1 is MNHEY and CDR2 is SMNVEV (reference sequence). V was clipped by 2 bases and J by 6 bases; unmatched bases: 12. The chain's CDR3 is CASSLGSSGGAPAGELFF. DNA for the CDR3: TGTGCCAGCAGTTTAGGTTCTAGCGGGGGAGCCCCCGCCGGGGAGCTGTTTTTT.

The rearrangement uses TRBV18 and TRBJ2-3; no clear D. CDR1 is KGHSH and CDR2 is LQKENI in the germline V gene. The CDR3 runs 15 residues. V lost 3 bases and J lost 0, with 10 bases in between. This chain's CDR3 is CASSPPSTSTDTQYF. The DNA of the CDR3 is TGTGCCAGCTCACCCCCATCTACTAGCACAGATACGCAGTATTTT.

The rearrangement uses TRBV4-3 and TRBJ1-1; 7 bases agree with TRBD1. V shed 2 bases, J shed 6 bases, and the junction held 6 bases outside the gene matches. The CDR3 spans 14 residues. Germline CDR1 reads LGHNA; CDR2 reads YSLEER. CDR3 coding DNA: TGCGCCAGCAGCCAACACTTTCAGGGGGCTGAAGCTTTCTTT. Translating gives CASSQHFQGAEAFF.

This chain uses TRBV5-1 with TRBJ2-5; 7 bases are shared with TRBD1. This CDR3 spans 14 amino acids. V dropped 3 bases and J dropped 1; count of bases not matched to a gene: 3. Germline CDR1 is SGHRS and CDR2 is YFSETQ. DNA for the CDR3: TGCGCCAGCAGCTGGGGACAGCCCCAAGAGACCCAGTACTTC. Its translation: CASSWGQPQETQYF.

V and J are TRBV6-2 or TRBV6-3 and TRBJ1-1; TRBD1 matches 8 bases. V was pared by 2 bases and J by 5 bases, with 7 bases of the junction left unmatched. This CDR3 has 15 amino acids. Germline assignment: CDR1 MNHEY and CDR2 SVGEGT. The CDR3 DNA is TGTGCCAGCAGTTACGGGAACAGGGGGGAAACTGAAGCTTTCTTT. Amino acid sequence: CASSYGNRGETEAFF.

V and J are TRBV6-5 and TRBJ1-1; possibly TRBD1 for D (5 bases). V dropped 7 bases and J dropped 0 bases, with 9 bases sitting between them. Per the germline V gene, CDR1 is MNHEY and CDR2 is SVGAGI. The CDR3 extends over 13 amino acids. The CDR3 region is CASTGQLNTEAFF. The CDR3 DNA sequence: TGTGCCAGCACCGGACAATTGAACACTGAAGCTTTCTTT.

The J gene is TRBJ2-2, the V gene TRBV2; 10 positions match TRBD1. Germline CDR1 SNHLY, CDR2 FYNNEI. With V trimmed by 7 bases and J by 1 base, 3 bases remained unmatched. The length of the CDR3 is 15 residues. The DNA of the CDR3 is TGTGCCAGCACTGGGACAGGGGAGAACACCGGGGAGCTGTTTTTT. Protein: CASTGTGENTGELFF.

This clone is a singleton in its sample. V is TRBV5-1 and J is TRBJ2-5; the D gene is possibly TRBD2 (5 bases). Germline-derived CDR1 and CDR2 are SGHRS and YFSETQ. CDR3 length: 14 amino acids. V was pared by 4 bases and J by 5 bases, with 15 bases between. This chain's CDR3 is CASSAGVFRETQYF. The CDR3 region has the DNA TGCGCCAGCAGCGCCGGGGTTTTTCGGGAGACCCAGTACTTC.

The genes are TRBV12-5 and TRBJ2-3, with D unclear. CDR1 and CDR2 from the germline V gene are LGHNT and FRNRAP. There are 15 residues in the CDR3. V shed 3 bases and J shed 2 bases, with 12 bases lying between them. The DNA of the CDR3 is TGTGCTAGTGGTTTTCGCCCCGACACCACAGATACGCAGTATTTT. Translated: CASGFRPDTTDTQYF. Full variable domain (missing parts from reference TRBV12-5 and TRBJ2-3): DARVTQTPRHKVTEMGQEVTMRCQPILGHNTVFWYRQTMMQGLELLAYFRNRAPLDDSGMPKDRFSAEMPDATLATLKIQPSEPRDSAVYFCASGFRPDTTDTQYFGPGTRLTVL.

This rearrangement joins TRBV7-9 to TRBJ1-5; D not certain. CDR3 length equals 13 residues. Germline V gene lookup returns CDR1 SEHNR and CDR2 FQNEAQ (reference sequence). With 5 bases removed from V and 0 bases from J, the gap between germline ends came to 5 bases. CDR3 coding DNA: TGTGCCAGCAGCATAAATAGCAATCAGCCCCAGCATTTT. Translating it yields CASSINSNQPQHF.

The rearrangement joins TRBV12-3 or TRBV12-4 to TRBJ1-1; D not certain. The germline V and J ends were trimmed by 9 bases and 1 base, with 3 bases remaining between them. The CDR3 covers 10 residues. The CDR3 DNA follows: TGTGCCAGTCGGAACACTGAAGCTTTCTTT. Translating gives CASRNTEAFF.

The chain uses TRBV5-6 and TRBJ1-2, with TRBD1 as a possible D gene (6 bases). With 4 bases removed from V and 7 bases from J, the gap between germline ends came to 26 bases. The CDR3 extends over 17 amino acids. Germline CDR1 reads SGHDT; CDR2 reads YYEEEE. The CDR3 nucleotides read TGTGCCAGCAGCCGGGTGGCAACAGGGACGTACTTCGGTGGCTACACCTTC. This gives the protein CASSRVATGTYFGGYTF. Together with reference TRBV5-6 and TRBJ1-2, the CDR3 gives the full variable domain: DAGVTQSPTHLIKTRGQQVTLRCSPKSGHDTVSWYQQALGQGPQFIFQYYEEEERQRGNFPDRFSGHQFPNYSSELNVNALLLGDSALYLCASSRVATGTYFGGYTFGSGTRLTVV.